The rows below give T cell receptor beta chains drawn from one sample of a study of blood T cell repertoires in COVID-19. Generated by immunoSEQ multiplex PCR, the TCRdb table keeps only in-frame clones and is missing some. The table shows about 260,000 clones, with 75% to 90% occurring only once. Sequenced input: peripheral blood. All receptors derive from a middle-aged woman who had recovered from COVID-19. The CDR3 runs from the conserved cysteine through the conserved F or W. D genes are given only for firm matches. Clone size is given for some rows only: seen once, a few or many times, or a class if the clone is expanded.

TRBJ2-5	TRBD2	15	.	TRBV2	TGTGCCAGCAGTCAAAGACTAGCGGGTGTAGAGACCCAGTACTTC	CASSQRLAGVETQYF
TRBJ1-3	TRBD1	16	.	TRBV2	TGTGCCAGCAGTGGACCGGGACAGCACTCTGGAAACACCATATATTTT	CASSGPGQHSGNTIYF
TRBJ1-5	.	17	.	TRBV5-3	TGTGCCAGAAGCCCACGGCTGGAGAAGTATAGCAATCAGCCCCAGCATTTT	CARSPRLEKYSNQPQHF
TRBJ2-2	.	13	few	TRBV24-1	TGTGCCACGAGGGGGTCGGGGACCGGGGAGCTGTTTTTT	CATRGSGTGELFF
TRBJ2-1	TRBD1	16	.	TRBV6-2/TRBV6-3	TGTGCCAGCAGCCGAGCCGCCGGGACAGGCTACAATGAGCAGTTCTTC	CASSRAAGTGYNEQFF
TRBJ2-2	.	17	once	TRBV10-3	TGTGCCATCAGCGGTTTCAGGGCGACACAGAACACCGGGGAGCTGTTTTTT	CAISGFRATQNTGELFF
TRBJ2-5	.	13	once	TRBV5-1	TGCGCCAGCAGCTTGGGGCAGATGGAGACCCAGTACTTC	CASSLGQMETQYF
TRBJ1-2	TRBD1	13	.	TRBV5-5	TGTGCCAGCAGCTCGGGACAGCTCTATGGCTACACCTTC	CASSSGQLYGYTF
TRBJ2-7	TRBD1	14	.	TRBV15	TGTGCCACCAGCAGAGGGGACAGGGGCTACGAGCAGTACTTC	CATSRGDRGYEQYF
TRBJ2-6	.	14	.	TRBV5-1	TGCGCCAGTAGGAGCTTCTCTGGGGCCAACGTCCTGACTTTC	CASRSFSGANVLTF
TRBJ2-7	.	15	.	TRBV5-1	TGCGCCAGCAGCGCCGCTCCAGGGTCAGCCTACGAGCAGTACTTC	CASSAAPGSAYEQYF
TRBJ2-3	.	12	.	TRBV27	TGTGCCAGCAGTTCGTACACAGATACGCAGTATTTT	CASSSYTDTQYF
TRBJ1-6	.	14	.	TRBV6-5	TGTGCCAGCAGTTACCAGGTTTATAATTCACCCCTCCACTTT	CASSYQVYNSPLHF
TRBJ2-6	.	16	.	TRBV5-1	TGCGCCAGCAGCTACCGTCCGCGCTCTGGGGCCAACGTCCTGACTTTC	CASSYRPRSGANVLTF
TRBJ1-1	TRBD1	15	.	TRBV4-1	TGCGCCAGCAGCCAAGTCCGGACAGGTAACACTGAAGCTTTCTTT	CASSQVRTGNTEAFF
TRBJ1-4	.	17	.	TRBV7-2	TGTGCCAGCAGCCGTCGACAGCAGCTTACAACTAATGAAAAACTGTTTTTT	CASSRRQQLTTNEKLFF
TRBJ1-2	TRBD1	17	.	TRBV5-1	TGCGCCAGCAGCTGGACAGGGGGCGCATCAGCTAACTATGGCTACACCTTC	CASSWTGGASANYGYTF
TRBJ2-3	TRBD2	16	.	TRBV13	TGTGCCAGCAGCGGGGAGGAGCGGGGGGGCCGCGATACGCAGTATTTT	CASSGEERGGRDTQYF
TRBJ1-2	TRBD1	15	.	TRBV10-3	TGTGCCATCAGTGTAGGACAGGAAGCTAACTATGGCTACACCTTC	CAISVGQEANYGYTF
TRBJ1-3	.	17	once	TRBV6-1	TGTGCCAGCAGTGAAGAAAAACTCCGGAGCTCTGGAAACACCATATATTTT	CASSEEKLRSSGNTIYF
TRBJ2-7	TRBD2	13	.	TRBV20-1	TGCAGTGCTAGTTCCTCGGGGGGCTACGAGCAGTACTTC	CSASSSGGYEQYF
TRBJ1-3	.	13	.	TRBV9	TGTGCCAGCAGCTCCCGGGCTGGAAACACCATATATTTT	CASSSRAGNTIYF
TRBJ2-7	TRBD2	15	.	TRBV7-2	TGTGCCAGCAGCTTCTTGGCTAGCGGGGTCTACGAGCAGTACTTC	CASSFLASGVYEQYF
TRBJ1-2	.	16	.	TRBV4-1	TGCGCCAGCAGCCATCGGACTGTGGCCGTGAACTATGGCTACACCTTC	CASSHRTVAVNYGYTF
TRBJ2-7	TRBD1	14	.	TRBV10-3	TGTGCCATCAGTGGCCCGGGACAGGGCGACGAGCAGTACTTC	CAISGPGQGDEQYF
TRBJ2-5	.	16	.	TRBV6-5	TGTGCCAGCAGTTACTCCCCCAACAGGGCCCAAGAGACCCAGTACTTC	CASSYSPNRAQETQYF
TRBJ2-7	TRBD1	15	.	TRBV6-2/TRBV6-3	TGTGCCAGCAGTTACTTGGACAGGGTCACCTACGAGCAGTACTTC	CASSYLDRVTYEQYF
TRBJ2-1	TRBD2	15	.	TRBV19	TGTGCCAGTAGTTCGGACCGGACTAGCGGCAATGAGCAGTTCTTC	CASSSDRTSGNEQFF
TRBJ1-3	TRBD1	13	.	TRBV10-2	TGCGCCAGCAGTGGGACAGGAGGAAACACCATATATTTT	CASSGTGGNTIYF
TRBJ1-2	TRBD1	17	.	TRBV7-9	TGTGCCAGCAGCTTAGGGGGACAGGGATCAGCTAACTATGGCTACACCTTC	CASSLGGQGSANYGYTF
TRBJ1-2	TRBD1	14	.	TRBV6-5	TGTGCCAGCAACGATAACGCAGGGGGCTATGGCTACACCTTC	CASNDNAGGYGYTF
TRBJ1-5	TRBD1	15	.	TRBV5-6	TGTGCCAGCAGCTGGGGGACAGGGGTAAATCAGCCCCAGCATTTT	CASSWGTGVNQPQHF
TRBJ2-7	TRBD1	14	.	TRBV10-3	TGTGCCATCAGTGAGTCGGCAGGGGGCTACGAGCAGTACTTC	CAISESAGGYEQYF
TRBJ2-3	TRBD2	15	.	TRBV4-1	TGCGCCAGCAGCCAGGGGCGGGGGAACACAGATACGCAGTATTTT	CASSQGRGNTDTQYF
TRBJ1-2	TRBD1	14	.	TRBV10-3	TGTGCCATTTACGCCGGGACAGACCCCTCCGGCTACACCTTC	CAIYAGTDPSGYTF
TRBJ1-1	.	12	.	TRBV10-3	TGTGCCATCAGTGAAGTGGAGACTGAAGCTTTCTTT	CAISEVETEAFF
TRBJ1-5	TRBD1	15	.	TRBV27	TGTGCCAGCAGGCGGAGGGGGCTTAGCAATCAGCCCCAGCATTTT	CASRRRGLSNQPQHF
TRBJ1-6	.	14	.	TRBV5-1	TGCGCCAGCAGCTTGGGGACAGTGGGTTCACCCCTCCACTTT	CASSLGTVGSPLHF
TRBJ1-2	.	16	once	TRBV6-2/TRBV6-3	TGTGCCAGCAGTTACGGTGCCGGGGAAGCTAACTATGGCTACACCTTC	CASSYGAGEANYGYTF
TRBJ1-2	.	13	.	TRBV12-3/TRBV12-4	TGTGCCAGCAGTTCGGGGGTAAACTATGGCTACACCTTC	CASSSGVNYGYTF
TRBJ2-1	.	13	.	TRBV4-1	TGCGCCAGCAGCCAAAGGCGGGGCGGTGAGCAGTTCTTC	CASSQRRGGEQFF
TRBJ2-5	TRBD1	12	.	TRBV29-1	TGCAGGACAGGGGGCGCAGGGGAGACCCAGTACTTC	CRTGGAGETQYF
TRBJ1-1	.	15	.	TRBV5-1	TGCGCCAGCAGCTTGGTAAGGACAGAGGTAACTGAAGCTTTCTTT	CASSLVRTEVTEAFF
TRBJ1-6	.	16	.	TRBV3-1/TRBV3-2	TGTGCCAGCAGCCAAGATCGGAGGGGCAGGAGCTCACCCCTCCACTTT	CASSQDRRGRSSPLHF
TRBJ1-6	TRBD1	16	few	TRBV10-2	TGCGCCAGCAGTGAGCGGGGGGGACAGACTAATTCACCCCTCCACTTT	CASSERGGQTNSPLHF
TRBJ2-6	.	15	few	TRBV7-2	TGTGCCAGCAGCCGTGGGGGGTCTGGGGCCAACGTCCTGACTTTC	CASSRGGSGANVLTF
TRBJ2-2	.	14	.	TRBV27	TGTGCCAGCAGTTTTAGCGCGAACACCGGGGAGCTGTTTTTT	CASSFSANTGELFF
TRBJ2-1	TRBD2	15	.	TRBV10-3	TGTGCCATCAGTGATCGGGTAGCGGGGGGGGGTGAGCAGTTCTTC	CAISDRVAGGGEQFF
TRBJ2-1	TRBD2	14	once	TRBV7-9	TGTGCCAGCAGCGGGACTAGCGGGTACAATGAGCAGTTCTTC	CASSGTSGYNEQFF
TRBJ2-7	TRBD2	15	.	TRBV6-5	TGTGCCAGCAGTTCCCCCACTAGCGGCTCCTACGAGCAGTACTTC	CASSSPTSGSYEQYF
TRBJ1-6	.	13	.	TRBV29-1	TGCAGCGTTGCCAGGGCGGAAGGTTCACCCCTCCACTTT	CSVARAEGSPLHF
TRBJ1-5	.	13	once	TRBV28	TGTGCCAGCAGTACCCCCGGGAGTCAGCCCCAGCATTTT	CASSTPGSQPQHF